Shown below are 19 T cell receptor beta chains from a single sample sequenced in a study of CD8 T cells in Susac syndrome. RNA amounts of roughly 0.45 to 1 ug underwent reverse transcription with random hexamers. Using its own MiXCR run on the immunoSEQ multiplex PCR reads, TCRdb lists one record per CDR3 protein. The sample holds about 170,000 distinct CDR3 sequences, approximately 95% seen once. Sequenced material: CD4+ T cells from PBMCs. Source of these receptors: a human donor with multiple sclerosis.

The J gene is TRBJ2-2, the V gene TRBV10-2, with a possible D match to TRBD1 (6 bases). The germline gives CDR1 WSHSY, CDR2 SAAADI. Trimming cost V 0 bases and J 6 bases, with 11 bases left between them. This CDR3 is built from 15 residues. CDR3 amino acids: CASSESGRGAGELFF. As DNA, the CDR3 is TGCGCCAGCAGTGAGTCAGGCAGGGGAGCCGGGGAGCTGTTTTTT.

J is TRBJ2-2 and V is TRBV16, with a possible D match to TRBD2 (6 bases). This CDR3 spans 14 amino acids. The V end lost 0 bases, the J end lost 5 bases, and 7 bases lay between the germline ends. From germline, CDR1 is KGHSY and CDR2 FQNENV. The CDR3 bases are TGTGCCAGCAGCCAATCCGGAGGGACCGGGGAGCTGTTTTTT. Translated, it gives CASSQSGGTGELFF.

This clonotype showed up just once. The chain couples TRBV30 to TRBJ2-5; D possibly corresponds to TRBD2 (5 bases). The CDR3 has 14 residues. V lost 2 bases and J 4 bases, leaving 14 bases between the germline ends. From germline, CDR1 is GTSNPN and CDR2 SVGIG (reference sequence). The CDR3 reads CAWSLDGLAETQYF. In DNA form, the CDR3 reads TGTGCCTGGAGTCTTGATGGGCTAGCAGAGACCCAGTACTTC.

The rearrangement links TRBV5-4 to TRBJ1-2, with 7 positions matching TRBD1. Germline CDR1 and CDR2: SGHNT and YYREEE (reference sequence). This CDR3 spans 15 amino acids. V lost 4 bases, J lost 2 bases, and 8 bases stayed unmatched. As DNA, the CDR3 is TGTGCCAGCAGCATCCGCCAGACAGGGAACTATGGCTACACCTTC. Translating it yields CASSIRQTGNYGYTF. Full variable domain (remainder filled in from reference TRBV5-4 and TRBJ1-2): ETGVTQSPTHLIKTRGQQVTLRCSSQSGHNTVSWYQQALGQGPQFIFQYYREEENGRGNFPPRFSGLQFPNYSSELNVNALELDDSALYLCASSIRQTGNYGYTFGSGTRLTVV.

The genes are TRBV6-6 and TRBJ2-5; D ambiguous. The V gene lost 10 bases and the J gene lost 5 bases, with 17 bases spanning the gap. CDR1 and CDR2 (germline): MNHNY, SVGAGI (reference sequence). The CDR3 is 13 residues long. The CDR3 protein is CATRTVSGETQYF. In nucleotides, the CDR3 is TGTGCCACCAGGACCGTTTCCGGGGAGACCCAGTACTTC.

CDR3 amino acids: CASNRQGDNGYTF. For the CDR3, the DNA is TGTGCCAGCAACAGACAGGGTGACAATGGCTACACCTTC. This chain connects TRBV7-9 to TRBJ1-2, with 7 positions matching TRBD1. Trimming took 7 bases from V and 6 from J; bases not matched to a gene: 8. The CDR3 runs to 13 residues. From germline, CDR1 is SEHNR and CDR2 FQNEAQ (reference sequence).

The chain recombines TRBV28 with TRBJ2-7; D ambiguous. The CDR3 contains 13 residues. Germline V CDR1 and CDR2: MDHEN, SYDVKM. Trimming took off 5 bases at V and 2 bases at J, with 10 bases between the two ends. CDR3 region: CASSIQGPYEQYF. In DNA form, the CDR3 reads TGTGCCAGCAGTATACAAGGTCCCTACGAGCAGTACTTC.

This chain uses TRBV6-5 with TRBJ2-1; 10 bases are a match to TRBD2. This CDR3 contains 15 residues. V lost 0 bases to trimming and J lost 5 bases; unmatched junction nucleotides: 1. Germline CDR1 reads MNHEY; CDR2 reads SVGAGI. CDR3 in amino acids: CASSYSGLANNEQFF. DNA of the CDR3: TGTGCCAGCAGTTACTCGGGACTAGCGAACAATGAGCAGTTCTTC.

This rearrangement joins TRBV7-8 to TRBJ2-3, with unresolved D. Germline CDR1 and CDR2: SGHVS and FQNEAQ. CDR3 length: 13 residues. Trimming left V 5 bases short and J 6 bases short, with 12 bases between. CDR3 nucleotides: TGTGCCAGCAGCCCCACCACCGGGGATACGCAGTATTTT. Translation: CASSPTTGDTQYF. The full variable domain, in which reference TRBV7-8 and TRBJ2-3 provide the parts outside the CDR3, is GAGVSQSPRYKVAKRGQDVALRCDPISGHVSLFWYQQALGQGPEFLTYFQNEAQLDKSGLPSDRFFAERPEGSVSTLKIQRTQQEDSAVYLCASSPTTGDTQYFGPGTRLTVL.

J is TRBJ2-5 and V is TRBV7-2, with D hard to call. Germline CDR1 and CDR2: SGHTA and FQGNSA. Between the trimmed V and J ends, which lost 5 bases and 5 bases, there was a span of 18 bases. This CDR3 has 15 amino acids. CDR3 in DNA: TGTGCCAGCAGCGCAAGGGCCTACCAAGGGGAGACCCAGTACTTC. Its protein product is CASSARAYQGETQYF.

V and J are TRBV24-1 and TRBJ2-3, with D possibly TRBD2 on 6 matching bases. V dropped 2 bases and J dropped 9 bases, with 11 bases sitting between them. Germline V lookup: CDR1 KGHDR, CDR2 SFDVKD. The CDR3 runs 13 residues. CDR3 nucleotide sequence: TGTGCCACCAGTGATTCGACTAGACGGACGCAGTATTTT. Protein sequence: CATSDSTRRTQYF.

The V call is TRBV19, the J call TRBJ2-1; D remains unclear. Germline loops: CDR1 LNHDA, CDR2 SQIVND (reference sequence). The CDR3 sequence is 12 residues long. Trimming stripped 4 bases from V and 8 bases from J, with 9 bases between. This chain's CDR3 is CASSKGLYEQFF. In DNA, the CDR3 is TGTGCCAGTAGTAAAGGCTTGTATGAGCAGTTCTTC. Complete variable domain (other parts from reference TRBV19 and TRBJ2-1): DGGITQSPKYLFRKEGQNVTLSCEQNLNHDAMYWYRQDPGQGLRLIYYSQIVNDFQKGDIAEGYSVSREKKESFPLTVTSAQKNPTAFYLCASSKGLYEQFFGPGTRLTVL.

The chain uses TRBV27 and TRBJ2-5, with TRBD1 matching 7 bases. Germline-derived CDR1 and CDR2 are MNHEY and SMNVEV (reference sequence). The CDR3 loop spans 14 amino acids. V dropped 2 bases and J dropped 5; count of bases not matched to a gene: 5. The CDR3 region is CASSLEGARETQYF. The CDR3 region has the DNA TGTGCCAGCAGTTTAGAGGGGGCACGGGAGACCCAGTACTTC.

CDR3 DNA sequence: TGTGCCAGCAGCTTAGGGCGGGGCGTAGAGTCACCCCTCCACTTT. Protein sequence: CASSLGRGVESPLHF. V gene TRBV7-9 combines with J gene TRBJ1-6; maybe TRBD1 (5 bases). This CDR3 contains 15 residues. Trimming removed 1 base from V and 10 bases from J, with 14 bases in between. Germline CDR1 is SEHNR and CDR2 is FQNEAQ (reference sequence).

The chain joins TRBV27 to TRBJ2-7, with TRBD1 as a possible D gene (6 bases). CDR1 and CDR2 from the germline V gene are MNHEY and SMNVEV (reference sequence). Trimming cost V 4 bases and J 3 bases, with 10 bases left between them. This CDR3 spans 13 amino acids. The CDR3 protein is CASSWTVGYEQYF. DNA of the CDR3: TGTGCCAGCAGTTGGACAGTCGGCTACGAGCAGTACTTC.

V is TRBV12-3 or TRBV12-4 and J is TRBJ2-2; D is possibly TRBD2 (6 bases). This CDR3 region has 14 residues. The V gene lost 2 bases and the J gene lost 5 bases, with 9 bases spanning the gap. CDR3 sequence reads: CASSLYGGTGELFF. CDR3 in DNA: TGTGCCAGCAGTTTATATGGGGGGACCGGGGAGCTGTTTTTT.

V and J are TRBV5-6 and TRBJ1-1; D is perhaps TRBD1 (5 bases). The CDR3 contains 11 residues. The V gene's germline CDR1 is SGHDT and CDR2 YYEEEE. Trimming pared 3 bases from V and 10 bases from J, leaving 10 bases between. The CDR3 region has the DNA TGTGCCAGCAGCTGGGACCGGGGAGCTTTCTTT. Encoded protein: CASSWDRGAFF.

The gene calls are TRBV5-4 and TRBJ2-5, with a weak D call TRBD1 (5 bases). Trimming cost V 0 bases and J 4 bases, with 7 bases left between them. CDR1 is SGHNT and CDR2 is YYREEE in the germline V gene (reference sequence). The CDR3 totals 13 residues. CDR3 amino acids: CASSLEQGETQYF. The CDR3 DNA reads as TGTGCCAGCAGCTTGGAGCAGGGAGAGACCCAGTACTTC.

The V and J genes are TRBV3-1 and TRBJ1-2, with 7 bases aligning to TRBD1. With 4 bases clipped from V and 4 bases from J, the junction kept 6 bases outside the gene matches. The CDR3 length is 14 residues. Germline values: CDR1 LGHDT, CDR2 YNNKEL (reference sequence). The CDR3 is CASSRRQGGYGYTF. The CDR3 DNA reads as TGTGCCAGCAGCCGAAGACAGGGTGGCTATGGCTACACCTTC.